This record covers a single T cell receptor beta chain. What it binds is unknown. In germline, CDR1 is SGHRS, CDR2 YFSETQ. The junction had 10 bases not matched to a gene; V was cut back by 0 bases and J by 5 bases. CDR3 length: 16 residues. Use of 60 Vbeta and 13 Jbeta primers characterized the PCR. The assay was immunoSEQ multiplex PCR, and TCRdb's table has in-frame clones only and misses some. This sample has 150,000 to 250,000 clones, with roughly four fifths found just once. These data belong to a study of cytomegalovirus exposure and HLA in healthy donors. General study points: As a later analysis showed, a missense DCLRE1C variant was linked to trimming of TCR beta V- and J-genes.

The receptor's source is a man aged 25 to 40 in good health and CMV-seronegative. The sequenced sample was PBMCs. The gene calls are TRBV5-1 and TRBJ2-5; the match to TRBD2 covers 7 bases. The CDR3 DNA follows: TGCGCCAGCAGCTTGGGTTGGGAGGGGTCCGGGGAGACCCAGTACTTC. This codes for CASSLGWEGSGETQYF.